A selection of T cell receptor beta chains follows, all from one sample in a study of T cells in Graves' hyperthyroidism and ophthalmopathy. Using its own MiXCR run on the multiplex PCR reads, TCRdb lists one record per CDR3 protein. The sample has roughly 420,000 distinct CDR3 sequences, 15% to 18% seen once. Source material: blood. These receptors originate from a young woman with Graves' hyperthyroidism. Both conserved end residues are part of each CDR3. A D gene is named only where the DNA matches it firmly. Size is omitted from some rows. Given values are once, few, many or a class for expanded clones.

TRBJ2-7 14 TRBD2 TRBV5-1 NA TGCGCCAGCAGCGGGGGACTAGCGGTATACGAGCAGTACTTC CASSGGLAVYEQYF
TRBJ2-5 15 NA TRBV7-2 many TGTGCCAGCAGCTTACTGCTAGGGCCCCAAGAGACCCAGTACTTC CASSLLLGPQETQYF
TRBJ2-2 17 TRBD2 TRBV7-3 NA TGTGCCAGCAGCCCACGGGTTCTAGCGGCGAACACCGGGGAGCTGTTTTTT CASSPRVLAANTGELFF
TRBJ2-3 15 NA TRBV5-1 many TGCGCCAGCGCCAGGGGGGGCGTCGGCACAGATACGCAGTATTTT CASARGGVGTDTQYF
TRBJ1-2 14 TRBD1 TRBV18 many TGTGCCAGCTCACCAATCTTACAGGGGAATGGCTACACCTTC CASSPILQGNGYTF
TRBJ1-1 16 NA TRBV5-1 many TGCGCCAGCAGCTTGGAGTGGGCAGGGGAGGACGGTGAAGCTTTCTTT CASSLEWAGEDGEAFF
TRBJ1-4 13 NA TRBV20-1 NA TGCAGTGCTAGAAGGGGGGACGGTGAAAAACTGTTTTTT CSARRGDGEKLFF
TRBJ1-1 13 NA TRBV5-1 many TGCGCCAGCAGCTTCCTGCCGGGGTCTGAAGCTTTCTTT CASSFLPGSEAFF
TRBJ2-7 17 TRBD2 TRBV7-8 NA TGTGCCAGCAGCCCTGGACTAGCGGGACTCCGAGCCTACGAGCAGTACTTC CASSPGLAGLRAYEQYF
TRBJ1-6 15 TRBD1 TRBV28 many TGTGCCAGCGTACCTGACAGGGGGAGAAGTTCACCCCTCCACTTT CASVPDRGRSSPLHF
TRBJ1-2 15 TRBD1 TRBV6-1 many TGTGCCAGCAGTGAAGAGTTGGGGACAGGGTATGGCTACACCTTC CASSEELGTGYGYTF
TRBJ2-4 15 TRBD2 TRBV11-2 many TGTGCCAGCAGCTTCGGGGGAGGGACCAAAAACATTCAGTACTTC CASSFGGGTKNIQYF
TRBJ2-7 14 TRBD2 TRBV20-1 many TGCAGTGCTGGGAAGACTAGCGGGAGCTACGAGCAGTACTTC CSAGKTSGSYEQYF
TRBJ1-5 15 NA TRBV2 many TGTGCCAGCAGTGAAGCAACCTCTAGCAATCAGCCCCAGCATTTT CASSEATSSNQPQHF
TRBJ1-4 15 NA TRBV11-1 many TGTGCCAGCAGCCCTCGGACGGAGGTCGGTGAAAAACTGTTTTTT CASSPRTEVGEKLFF
TRBJ2-2 15 TRBD2 TRBV12-3/TRBV12-4 few TGTGCCAGCAGAGCCGGGACTAGTGTCACCGGGGAGCTGTTTTTT CASRAGTSVTGELFF
TRBJ2-2 13 NA TRBV29-1 NA TGCAGCGTCCACGCAGGTGTCGGGGGGGAGCTGTTTTTT CSVHAGVGGELFF
TRBJ1-1 14 NA TRBV7-6 many TGTGCCAGCAGCCCGGGGCTCATGAACACTGAAGCTTTCTTT CASSPGLMNTEAFF
TRBJ2-5 15 TRBD1 TRBV5-5 many TGTGCCAGCAGCCCCGGAACAGGGGCGCGGGAGACCCAGTACTTC CASSPGTGARETQYF
TRBJ1-1 15 NA TRBV27 many TGTGCCAGCAGTCATAGGGAGGGATGGAACACTGAAGCTTTCTTT CASSHREGWNTEAFF
TRBJ1-6 17 NA TRBV19 many TGTGCCAGTAGTAGTGGGGATCCGAGCTCCTATAATTCACCCCTCCACTTT CASSSGDPSSYNSPLHF
TRBJ2-1 15 NA TRBV11-2 NA TGTGCCAGCAGCTTAGGGGCAGGGAACTACAATGAGCAGTTCTTC CASSLGAGNYNEQFF
TRBJ1-2 13 TRBD1 TRBV20-1 many TGCAGTGCTAGTGAGGGGGCTGGGGGTGGCTACACCTTC CSASEGAGGGYTF
TRBJ2-7 15 NA TRBV4-1 once TGCGCCAGCAGCCAAGATCGTCTGGGGACTTACGAGCAGTACTTC CASSQDRLGTYEQYF
TRBJ2-2 12 NA TRBV3-1 many TGTGCCAGCAGCCAAGATAATAGGGTGCTGTTTTTT CASSQDNRVLFF
TRBJ1-4 13 NA TRBV28 many TGTGCAAGTGGGGCAGGACGAAATGAAAAACTGTTTTTT CASGAGRNEKLFF
TRBJ1-4 14 TRBD1 TRBV18 NA TGTGCCAGCTCATCACAGGGGGGAGAAGGAAAACTGTTTTTT CASSSQGGEGKLFF
TRBJ2-3 18 NA TRBV5-1 many TGCGCCAGCAGCTTGTTAGGGACACCGTTCAGTGGAACAGATACGCAGTATTTT CASSLLGTPFSGTDTQYF
TRBJ2-2 16 NA TRBV12-3/TRBV12-4 NA TGTGCCAGCAGTTCGCGGAGGGGCAGTGGTACCGGGGAGCTGTTTTTT CASSSRRGSGTGELFF
TRBJ2-5 18 TRBD2 TRBV29-1 NA TGCAGCGTTGAAGCCACCGGGACTAGCGGGGGGCGGGGAGAGACCCAGTACTTC CSVEATGTSGGRGETQYF
TRBJ2-2 15 TRBD1 TRBV5-1 few TGCGCCAGCAGCACGACAGGGTGGGACACCGGGGAGCTGTTTTTT CASSTTGWDTGELFF
TRBJ2-3 16 TRBD2 TRBV2 many TGTGCCAGCAGCATACTAGCGGTGGTGGTGGGAGATACGCAGTATTTT CASSILAVVVGDTQYF
TRBJ2-7 15 TRBD2 TRBV7-4 many TGTGCCAGCAGCTTAGTAGGCGGGAGAGTCTACGAGCAGTACTTC CASSLVGGRVYEQYF
TRBJ2-3 14 TRBD1 TRBV2 many TGTGCCAGCAGTCAGACAGGGTTTAGAGATACGCAGTATTTT CASSQTGFRDTQYF